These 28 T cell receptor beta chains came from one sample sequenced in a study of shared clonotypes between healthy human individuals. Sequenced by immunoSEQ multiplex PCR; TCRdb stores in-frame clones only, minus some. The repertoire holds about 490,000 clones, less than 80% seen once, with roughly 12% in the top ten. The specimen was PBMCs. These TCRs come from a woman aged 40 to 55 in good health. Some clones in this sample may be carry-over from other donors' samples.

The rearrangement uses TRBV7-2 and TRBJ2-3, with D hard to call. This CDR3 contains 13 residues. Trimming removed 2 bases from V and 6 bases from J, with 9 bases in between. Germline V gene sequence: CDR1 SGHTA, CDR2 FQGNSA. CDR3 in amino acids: CASSLTMEDTQYF. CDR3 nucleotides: TGTGCCAGCAGCTTAACGATGGAGGATACGCAGTATTTT.

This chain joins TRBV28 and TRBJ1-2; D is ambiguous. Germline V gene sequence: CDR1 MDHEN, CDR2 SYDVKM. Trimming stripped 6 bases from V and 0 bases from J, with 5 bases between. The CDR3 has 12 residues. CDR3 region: CASRPPNYGYTF. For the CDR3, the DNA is TGTGCCAGCAGGCCTCCTAACTATGGCTACACCTTC.

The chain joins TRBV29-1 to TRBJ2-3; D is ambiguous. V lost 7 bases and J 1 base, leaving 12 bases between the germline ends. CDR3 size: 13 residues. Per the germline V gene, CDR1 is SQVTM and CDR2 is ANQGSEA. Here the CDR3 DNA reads TGCAGCGCTCTAGGTGACGGCACAGATACGCAGTATTTT. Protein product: CSALGDGTDTQYF.

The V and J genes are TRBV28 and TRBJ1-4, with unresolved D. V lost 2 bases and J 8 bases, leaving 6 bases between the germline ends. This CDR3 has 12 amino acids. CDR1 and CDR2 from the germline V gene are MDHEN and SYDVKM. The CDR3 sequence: CASSLRQEKLFF. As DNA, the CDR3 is TGTGCCAGCAGTTTACGGCAGGAAAAACTGTTTTTT.

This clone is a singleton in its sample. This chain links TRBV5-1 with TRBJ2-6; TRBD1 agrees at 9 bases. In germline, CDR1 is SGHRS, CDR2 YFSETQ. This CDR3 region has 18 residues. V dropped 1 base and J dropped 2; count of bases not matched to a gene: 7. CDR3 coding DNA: TGCGCCAGCAGCTTGATGGGACAGGGAAATCCTGGGGCCAACGTCCTGACTTTC. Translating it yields CASSLMGQGNPGANVLTF. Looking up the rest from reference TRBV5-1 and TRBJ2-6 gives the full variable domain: KAGVTQTPRYLIKTRGQQVTLSCSPISGHRSVSWYQQTPGQGLQFLFEYFSETQRNKGNFPGRFSGRQFSNSRSEMNVSTLELGDSALYLCASSLMGQGNPGANVLTFGAGSRLTVL.

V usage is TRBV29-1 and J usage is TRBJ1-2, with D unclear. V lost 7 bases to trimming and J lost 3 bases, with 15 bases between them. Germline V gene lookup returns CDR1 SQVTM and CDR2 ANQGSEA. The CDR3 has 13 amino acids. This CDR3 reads CSATKPEYYGYTF. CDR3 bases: TGCAGCGCAACCAAACCAGAATACTATGGCTACACCTTC. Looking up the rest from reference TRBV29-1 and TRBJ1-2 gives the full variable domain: SAVISQKPSRDICQRGTSLTIQCQVDSQVTMMFWYRQQPGQSLTLIATANQGSEATYESGFVIDKFPISRPNLTFSTLTVSNMSPEDSSIYLCSATKPEYYGYTFGSGTRLTVV.

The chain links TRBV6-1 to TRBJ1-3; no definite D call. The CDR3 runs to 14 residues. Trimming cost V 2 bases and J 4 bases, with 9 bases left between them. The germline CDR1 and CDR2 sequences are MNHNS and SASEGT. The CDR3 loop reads CASSETTEGNTIYF. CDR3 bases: TGTGCCAGCAGTGAAACGACTGAAGGAAACACCATATATTTT.

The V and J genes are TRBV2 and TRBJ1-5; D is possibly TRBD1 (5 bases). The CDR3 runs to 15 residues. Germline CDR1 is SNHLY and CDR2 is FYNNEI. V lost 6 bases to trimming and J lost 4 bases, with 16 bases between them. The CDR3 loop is CASRDSGMGNQPQHF. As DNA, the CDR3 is TGTGCCAGCAGGGATTCAGGGATGGGGAATCAGCCCCAGCATTTT.

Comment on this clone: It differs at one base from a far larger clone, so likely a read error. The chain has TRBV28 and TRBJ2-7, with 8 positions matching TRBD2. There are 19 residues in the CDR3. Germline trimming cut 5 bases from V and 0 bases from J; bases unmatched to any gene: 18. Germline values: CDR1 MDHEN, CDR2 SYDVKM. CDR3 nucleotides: TGTGCCAGCAGTCCGCGGACTAGCAGGAGAAGGGGTCTCTCCTACGAGCAGTACTTC. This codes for CASSPRTSRRRGLSYEQYF. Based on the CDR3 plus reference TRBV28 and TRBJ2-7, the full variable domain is DVKVTQSSRYLVKRTGEKVFLECVQDMDHENMFWYRQDPGLGLRLIYFSYDVKMKEKGDIPEGYSVSREKKERFSLILESASTNQTSMYLCASSPRTSRRRGLSYEQYFGPGTRLTVT.

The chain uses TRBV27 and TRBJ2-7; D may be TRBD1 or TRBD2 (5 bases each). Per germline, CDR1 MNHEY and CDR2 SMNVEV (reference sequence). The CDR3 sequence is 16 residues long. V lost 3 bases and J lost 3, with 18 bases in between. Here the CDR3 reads CASSFFGGSLGYEQYF. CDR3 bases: TGTGCCAGCAGTTTTTTTGGGGGATCATTAGGCTACGAGCAGTACTTC.

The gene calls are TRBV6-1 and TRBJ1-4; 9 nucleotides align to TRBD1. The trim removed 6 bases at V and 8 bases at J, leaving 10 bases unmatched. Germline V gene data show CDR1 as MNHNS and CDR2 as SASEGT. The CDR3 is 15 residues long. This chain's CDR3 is CASRDTGGSGEKLFF. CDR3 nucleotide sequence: TGTGCCAGCAGGGATACAGGGGGCAGTGGGGAAAAACTGTTTTTT.

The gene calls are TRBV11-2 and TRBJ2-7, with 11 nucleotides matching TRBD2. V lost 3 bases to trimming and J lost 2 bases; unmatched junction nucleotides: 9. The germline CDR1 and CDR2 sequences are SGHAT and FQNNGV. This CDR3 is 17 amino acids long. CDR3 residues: CASSLEPGTSGTYEQYF. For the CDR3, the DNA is TGTGCCAGCAGCTTGGAACCCGGGACTAGCGGAACCTACGAGCAGTACTTC.

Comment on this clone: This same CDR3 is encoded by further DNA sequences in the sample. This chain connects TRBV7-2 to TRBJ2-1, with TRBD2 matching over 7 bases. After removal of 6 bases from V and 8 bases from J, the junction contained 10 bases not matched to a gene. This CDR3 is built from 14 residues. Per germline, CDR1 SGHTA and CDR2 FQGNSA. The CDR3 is CASSPPTSRDEQFF. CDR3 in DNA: TGTGCCAGCAGTCCCCCGACTAGCCGGGATGAGCAGTTCTTC. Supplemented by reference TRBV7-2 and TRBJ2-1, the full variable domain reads GAGVSQSPSNKVTEKGKDVELRCDPISGHTALYWYRQSLGQGLEFLIYFQGNSAPDKSGLPSDRFSAERTGGSVSTLTIQRTQQEDSAVYLCASSPPTSRDEQFFGPGTRLTVL.

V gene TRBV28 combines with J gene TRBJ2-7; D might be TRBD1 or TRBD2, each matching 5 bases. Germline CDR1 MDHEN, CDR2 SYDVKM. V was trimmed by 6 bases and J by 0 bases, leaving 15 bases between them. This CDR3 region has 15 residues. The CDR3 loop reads CASRTPGTGSYEQYF. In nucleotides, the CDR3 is TGTGCCAGCAGAACCCCCGGGACGGGCTCCTACGAGCAGTACTTC.

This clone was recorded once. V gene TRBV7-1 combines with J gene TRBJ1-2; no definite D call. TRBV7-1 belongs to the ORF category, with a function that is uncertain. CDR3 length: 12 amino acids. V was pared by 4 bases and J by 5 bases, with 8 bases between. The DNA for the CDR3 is TGTGCCAGCAGCTTAGTGGGGTATGGCTACACCTTC. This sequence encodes CASSLVGYGYTF.

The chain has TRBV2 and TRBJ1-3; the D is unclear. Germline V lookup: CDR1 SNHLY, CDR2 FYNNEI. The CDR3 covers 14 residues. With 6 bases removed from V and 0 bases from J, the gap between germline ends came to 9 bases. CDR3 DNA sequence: TGTGCCAGCAGGGACCGACGCTCTGGAAACACCATATATTTT. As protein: CASRDRRSGNTIYF.

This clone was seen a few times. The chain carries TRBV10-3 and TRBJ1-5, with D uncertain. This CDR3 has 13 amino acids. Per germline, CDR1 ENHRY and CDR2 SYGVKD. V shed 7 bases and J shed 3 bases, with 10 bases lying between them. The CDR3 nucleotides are TGTGCCATCACTACGGGCCTCAATCAGCCCCAGCATTTT. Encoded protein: CAITTGLNQPQHF.

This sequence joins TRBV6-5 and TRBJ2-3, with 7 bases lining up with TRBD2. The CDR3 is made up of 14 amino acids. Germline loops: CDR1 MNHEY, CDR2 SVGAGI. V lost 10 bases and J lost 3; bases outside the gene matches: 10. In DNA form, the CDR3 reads TGTGCCACCGCCAGGCGGGAGAGGACAGATACGCAGTATTTT. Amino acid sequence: CATARRERTDTQYF.

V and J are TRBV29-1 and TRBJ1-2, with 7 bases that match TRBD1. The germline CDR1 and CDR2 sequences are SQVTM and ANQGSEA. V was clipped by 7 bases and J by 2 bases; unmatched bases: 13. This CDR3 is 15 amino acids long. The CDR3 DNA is TGCAGCGATTATATGACAGACAGGGAAAACTATGGCTACACCTTC. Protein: CSDYMTDRENYGYTF.

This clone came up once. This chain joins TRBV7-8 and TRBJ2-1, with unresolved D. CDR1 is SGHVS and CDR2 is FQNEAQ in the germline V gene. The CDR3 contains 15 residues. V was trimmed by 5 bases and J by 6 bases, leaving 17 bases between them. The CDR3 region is CASSPRQRLGNEQFF. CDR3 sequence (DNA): TGTGCCAGCAGCCCCAGACAACGCCTTGGCAATGAGCAGTTCTTC.

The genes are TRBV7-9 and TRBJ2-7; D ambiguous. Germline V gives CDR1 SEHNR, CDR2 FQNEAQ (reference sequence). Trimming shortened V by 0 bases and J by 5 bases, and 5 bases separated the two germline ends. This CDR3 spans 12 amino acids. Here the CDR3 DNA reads TGTGCCAGCAGCTTAGCGTCCCACGAGCAGTACTTC. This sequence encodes CASSLASHEQYF.

The CDR3 coding sequence is TGTGCCAGCAGCCTAGCGAGAACAGATACGCAGTATTTT. This codes for CASSLARTDTQYF. The chain employs TRBV6-1 and TRBJ2-3; TRBD2 might be the D (6 bases). Germline CDR1 is MNHNS and CDR2 is SASEGT. The V and J ends lost 6 bases and 3 bases respectively, with 10 bases between them. The CDR3 runs 13 residues.

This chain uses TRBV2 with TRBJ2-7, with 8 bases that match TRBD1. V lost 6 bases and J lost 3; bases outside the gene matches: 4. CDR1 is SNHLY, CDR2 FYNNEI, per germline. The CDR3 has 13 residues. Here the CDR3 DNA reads TGTGCCAGCAGGGGACAGGCCCACTACGAGCAGTACTTC. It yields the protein CASRGQAHYEQYF.

This chain's CDR3 is CASRGGWRVAFF. For the CDR3, the DNA is TGTGCCAGTAGGGGGGGGTGGAGAGTAGCTTTCTTT. This chain uses TRBV19 with TRBJ1-1, with D possibly TRBD1 on 5 matching bases. V was trimmed by 6 bases and J by 10 bases, leaving 15 bases between them. The germline V gene has CDR1 LNHDA and CDR2 SQIVND (reference sequence). The CDR3 runs to 12 residues.

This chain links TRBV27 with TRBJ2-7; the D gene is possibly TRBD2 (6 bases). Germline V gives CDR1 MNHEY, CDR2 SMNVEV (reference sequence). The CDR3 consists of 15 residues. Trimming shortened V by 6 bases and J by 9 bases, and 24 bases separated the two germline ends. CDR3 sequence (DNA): TGTGCCAGCAGCCCAGTCTACGGTGGACTACGAGGGCAGTACTTC. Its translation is CASSPVYGGLRGQYF.

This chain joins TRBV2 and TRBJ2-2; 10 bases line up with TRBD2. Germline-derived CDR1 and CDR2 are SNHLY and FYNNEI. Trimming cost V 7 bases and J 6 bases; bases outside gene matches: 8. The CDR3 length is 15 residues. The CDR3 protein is CASTLLAGTPGELFF. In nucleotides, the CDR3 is TGTGCCAGCACCTTACTAGCGGGAACTCCCGGGGAGCTGTTTTTT.

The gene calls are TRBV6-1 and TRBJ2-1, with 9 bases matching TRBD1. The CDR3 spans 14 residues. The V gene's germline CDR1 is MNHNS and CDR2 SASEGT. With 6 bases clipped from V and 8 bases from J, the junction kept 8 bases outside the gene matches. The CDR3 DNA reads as TGTGCCAGCAGGGGACAGGGCTGGGGAGATGAGCAGTTCTTC. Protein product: CASRGQGWGDEQFF.

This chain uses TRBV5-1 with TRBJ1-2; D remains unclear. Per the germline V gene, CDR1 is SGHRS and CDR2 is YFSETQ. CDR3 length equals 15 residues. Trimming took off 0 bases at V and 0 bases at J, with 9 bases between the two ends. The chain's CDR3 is CASSLGSAPNYGYTF. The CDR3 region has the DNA TGCGCCAGCAGCTTGGGGTCAGCCCCTAACTATGGCTACACCTTC.